This T cell receptor (beta chain) derives from a study of T cells in Graves' hyperthyroidism and ophthalmopathy (dated by TCRdb to about 2019). Regarding the complete study: A discovery cohort of fewer than 110 patients, about 44 with Graves' ophthalmopathy and approximately 57 with stable Graves' hyperthyroidism, was used to find distinguishing TCR V-J signatures. Prospective prediction of ophthalmopathy was tested in an independent validation cohort consisting of under 20 hyperthyroidism patients and 17 patients who later progressed to ophthalmopathy. The 95 to 100 discovery patients were randomly divided into training and test sets at a 7:3 ratio. Thyroid tissue and blood T-cell repertoires from about six Graves' hyperthyroidism patients were also compared in the study. After sampling, hyperthyroidism patients received methimazole starting at 30 mg daily, and ophthalmopathy patients received high-dose intravenous methylprednisolone. According to the paper, TCR Vbeta CDR3 sequencing was carried out on 135 peripheral blood samples, which came from 40 to 45 ophthalmopathy, around 74 hyperthyroidism and roughly 17 progressor patients. Points the paper makes about the study in general: Most expanded thyroid clonotypes (frequency above 0.001) were also found in blood, which suggests that blood repertoires may mirror thyroid immune responses. No statistical method was used to set the sample size in advance, and investigators knew the group allocation. In validation, the model predicted progression to ophthalmopathy a median of 6.5 months before onset, with 65% to 71% sensitivity and 72.22% specificity. Ophthalmopathy was separated from stable hyperthyroidism by a 13 V-J signature model, with over 85% sensitivity and about 81% specificity obtained in cross-validation and 80%/75% obtained in testing.

The TCR beta CDR3 regions were amplified from RNA transcripts. The TCR CDR3 was subjected to a first round of RT-PCR using the HTBI primer set and the Qiagen OneStep RT-PCR kit. The libraries were constructed in a second round of multiplex PCR and then size-selected and purified. Sequencing of the libraries was done on an Illumina HiSeq2000 using paired-end 100 bp reads. In the paper's pipeline: SOAPnuke was used to process the raw data, removing reads that contained adapters or uncalled bases, had a mean Phred below 15, or lacked an exact match to the constant primer or identifier. COPE v1.2.5 was used to merge high-quality paired reads, and clonotypes were defined as unique nucleotide sequences. MiTCR v1.1 was used to align clonotypes to the IMGT TRBV, TRBD and TRBJ reference segments. The analysis was restricted to V-J combinations with a frequency above 0.0001, which together covered just over 98% of the repertoires. A TCS score was defined as the ratio of F50 (clonal expansion) to E x V (chaos), with BLOSUM62-based TCRdist applied between CDR3 peptides within each V-J. Welch's t-statistics and random forest reduced several hundred V-J features to fewer than 15, which were used in a naive Bayes classifier (R e1071). The similarity between thyroid and blood repertoires was quantified using the Morisita-Horn index. TCRdb trimmed public reads at Q25 via fastp, called clones via MiXCR and kept in-frame beta chains. Each record represents a unique CDR3 protein, reported with the most common genes and DNA among its rows. V and J calls and clone size were set by TCRdb, not the authors. The sample yields more than 500,000 distinct CDR3 sequences; more than 45% were counted once. The top ten constitute around 20% of the sample.

The CDR3 starts with the cysteine, ends with the phenylalanine, and has 18 residues. The CDR3 DNA has 54 bases and is translated from base 1. The junction shows trimming of 6 bases on V and 2 bases on J, plus 26 bases between the germline ends. The germline V gene yields SGHAT for CDR1 and FQNNGV for CDR2. Patients with uncontrolled infections, other autoimmune diseases, pregnancy or lactation were excluded. Diagnoses were based on clinical symptoms, serum thyroxine and TRAb, thyroid ultrasound and orbital computed tomography. Trizol reagent was used to extract total RNA, and RNA quality was then checked on an Agilent 2100 Bioanalyzer. In its sample, this clonotype was seen many times. What antigen it recognizes has not been identified. No base-level quality is on record; no much larger clone is a single base apart.

This receptor was obtained from an adult woman with Graves' disease, either hyperthyroidism or ophthalmopathy (not recorded which). In this chain, TRBV11-2 is recombined with TRBJ2-7; the D segment is perhaps TRBD1 or TRBD2, each sharing 5 matched bases. The specimen sequenced was peripheral blood or thyroid tissue (not recorded which). The CDR3 sequence is CASSFRTPLRLSAYEQYF. The sequenced DNA is TGTGCCAGCAGTTTCCGGACACCTTTAAGACTATCAGCCTACGAGCAGTACTTC.